Listed below are T cell receptor beta chains from one sample, sequenced in a study of blood T cells in healthy people across ages. One entry per CDR3 protein results from TCRdb running MiXCR on the 5' RACE reads. Of more than 450,000 distinct CDR3 sequences listed, about 25% are singletons. The data were also submitted as part of a second study, on T cells of mothers and their children.

Sequenced sample: blood. These receptors originate from a boy between 2 and 10 years old in good health. Each CDR3 is given with its conserved first and last residue. The D gene is left open where the match is weak. A clone size is listed for some rows: how often the clone was seen (once, few, many), or a class if it is expanded.

>TRBJ2-5|few|TRBD2|TRBV6-2/TRBV6-3
CASSYIAGEMETQYF
TGTGCCAGCAGCTACATAGCGGGAGAGATGGAGACCCAGTACTTC
>TRBJ2-7|NA|TRBD2|TRBV29-1
CSVGASGFYEQYF
TGCAGCGTGGGAGCTAGCGGGTTCTACGAGCAGTACTTC
>TRBJ1-2|NA|NA|TRBV27
CASSLLGEWGSYGYTF
TGTGCCAGCAGTTTACTCGGCGAATGGGGATCCTATGGCTACACCTTC
>TRBJ1-2|few|TRBD1|TRBV27
CASSPGTGVYYGYTF
TGTGCCAGCAGTCCCGGCACAGGGGTCTACTATGGCTACACCTTC
>TRBJ1-6|NA|NA|TRBV27
CASSFASSYNSPLHF
TGTGCCAGCAGTTTTGCGAGCTCCTATAATTCACCCCTCCACTTT
>TRBJ2-3|NA|TRBD1|TRBV5-8
CASSLPGQGGQYF
TGTGCCAGCAGCTTGCCGGGACAGGGGGGGCAGTATTTT
>TRBJ1-2|NA|NA|TRBV5-1
CASSLDGDGYGYTF
TGCGCCAGCAGCTTGGATGGGGATGGCTATGGCTACACCTTC
>TRBJ2-1|NA|TRBD2|TRBV5-6
CASSLKFSGRSSYNEQFF
TGTGCCAGCAGCTTGAAGTTTAGCGGGAGATCCTCCTACAATGAGCAGTTCTTC
>TRBJ2-2|NA|TRBD1|TRBV27
CASSSPQGARTGELFF
TGTGCCAGCAGTTCTCCACAGGGGGCGAGGACCGGGGAGCTGTTTTTT
>TRBJ2-4|NA|NA|TRBV7-8
CASSSSREVTKNIQYF
TGTGCCAGCAGCTCGAGCAGGGAGGTTACCAAAAACATTCAGTACTTC
>TRBJ2-2|NA|NA|TRBV12-3/TRBV12-4
CASSSTFGWHTGELFF
TGTGCCAGCAGTTCGACATTCGGGTGGCACACCGGGGAGCTGTTTTTT